The rows below give T cell receptor beta chains drawn from one sample of a study of cytomegalovirus exposure and HLA in healthy donors. The assay was immunoSEQ multiplex PCR, and TCRdb's table has in-frame clones only and misses some. This sample yields about 230,000 clones, of which approximately 84% are seen a single time; 0.24% belongs to the top ten. Input material: PBMCs. The receptors were gathered from a girl between 2 and 10 years old in good health and CMV-seronegative. Both conserved end residues are part of each CDR3. The order of the fields is D gene, J gene, clone size, V gene, CDR3 protein, CDR3 DNA. A D gene is named only where the DNA matches it firmly. Some rows mark clone size as missing; the rest say once, few, many or name a class of expanded clone.

d_gene: TRBD1; j_gene: TRBJ1-1; abundance: few; v_gene: TRBV10-2; CDR3aa: CASRDRVLTSEAFF; CDR3nt: TGCGCCAGCAGAGACAGGGTATTAACAAGTGAAGCTTTCTTT
d_gene: -; j_gene: TRBJ2-2; abundance: -; v_gene: TRBV10-2; CDR3aa: CASRRVTGELFF; CDR3nt: TGCGCCAGCAGACGGGTGACCGGGGAGCTGTTTTTT
d_gene: TRBD2; j_gene: TRBJ2-3; abundance: -; v_gene: TRBV6-6; CDR3aa: CASSSSGGLTDTQYF; CDR3nt: TGTGCCAGCAGTTCCAGCGGGGGCCTCACAGATACGCAGTATTTT
d_gene: -; j_gene: TRBJ2-3; abundance: -; v_gene: TRBV5-1; CDR3aa: CASSLPEAGTDTQYF; CDR3nt: TGCGCCAGCAGCTTGCCAGAGGCGGGCACAGATACGCAGTATTTT
d_gene: TRBD2; j_gene: TRBJ2-5; abundance: -; v_gene: TRBV14; CDR3aa: CASSSGRGAWETQYF; CDR3nt: TGTGCCAGCAGCTCGGGGAGGGGAGCATGGGAGACCCAGTACTTC
d_gene: -; j_gene: TRBJ1-5; abundance: -; v_gene: TRBV27; CDR3aa: CASSSLSGYSNQPQHF; CDR3nt: TGTGCCAGCAGTTCCCTATCAGGTTATAGCAATCAGCCCCAGCATTTT
d_gene: -; j_gene: TRBJ2-5; abundance: -; v_gene: TRBV6-1; CDR3aa: CASSVARTAGHQETQYF; CDR3nt: TGTGCCAGCAGTGTGGCCAGGACGGCGGGCCACCAAGAGACCCAGTACTTC
d_gene: -; j_gene: TRBJ2-5; abundance: -; v_gene: TRBV5-4; CDR3aa: CASSLVGGPGTQYF; CDR3nt: TGTGCCAGCAGCTTGGTTGGAGGGCCAGGGACCCAGTACTTC
d_gene: -; j_gene: TRBJ1-3; abundance: -; v_gene: TRBV6-5; CDR3aa: CASSRSVSSGNTIYF; CDR3nt: TGTGCCAGCAGTCGCTCCGTTAGCTCTGGAAACACCATATATTTT
d_gene: -; j_gene: TRBJ2-3; abundance: -; v_gene: TRBV6-5; CDR3aa: CASRWGEASTDTQYF; CDR3nt: TGTGCCAGCCGCTGGGGGGAGGCTAGCACAGATACGCAGTATTTT
d_gene: -; j_gene: TRBJ2-7; abundance: -; v_gene: TRBV29-1; CDR3aa: CSVVGGSPYGQYF; CDR3nt: TGCAGCGTTGTGGGAGGATCGCCCTACGGGCAGTACTTC
d_gene: TRBD2; j_gene: TRBJ2-7; abundance: -; v_gene: TRBV5-1; CDR3aa: CASSLAEPGRGGYEQYF; CDR3nt: TGCGCCAGCAGCTTGGCCGAGCCGGGGCGGGGGGGCTACGAGCAGTACTTC
d_gene: -; j_gene: TRBJ2-3; abundance: -; v_gene: TRBV10-1; CDR3aa: CASSDDFTDTQYF; CDR3nt: TGCGCCAGCAGTGACGACTTCACAGATACGCAGTATTTT
d_gene: TRBD1; j_gene: TRBJ2-7; abundance: -; v_gene: TRBV5-1; CDR3aa: CASSGQGIGAYEQYF; CDR3nt: TGCGCCAGCAGCGGACAGGGGATTGGTGCCTACGAGCAGTACTTC
d_gene: -; j_gene: TRBJ1-1; abundance: -; v_gene: TRBV6-5; CDR3aa: CASRRTALNTEAFF; CDR3nt: TGTGCCAGCAGGCGGACAGCTCTGAACACTGAAGCTTTCTTT
d_gene: TRBD1; j_gene: TRBJ1-1; abundance: -; v_gene: TRBV7-9; CDR3aa: CASSPGQGAFF; CDR3nt: TGTGCCAGCAGCCCCGGACAGGGAGCTTTCTTT
d_gene: TRBD1; j_gene: TRBJ2-6; abundance: -; v_gene: TRBV5-6; CDR3aa: CASSWTGAGGANVLTF; CDR3nt: TGTGCCAGCAGCTGGACAGGGGCAGGGGGGGCCAACGTCCTGACTTTC
d_gene: TRBD1; j_gene: TRBJ2-5; abundance: -; v_gene: TRBV6-5; CDR3aa: CASSDRDRGQTQYF; CDR3nt: TGTGCCAGCTCGGACCGGGACAGGGGGCAGACCCAGTACTTC
d_gene: TRBD1; j_gene: TRBJ2-7; abundance: once; v_gene: TRBV5-1; CDR3aa: CASREPGTVYEQYF; CDR3nt: TGCGCCAGCAGAGAACCCGGGACAGTCTACGAGCAGTACTTC
d_gene: -; j_gene: TRBJ1-2; abundance: -; v_gene: TRBV5-6; CDR3aa: CASSLYQVQGNYGYTF; CDR3nt: TGTGCCAGCAGCTTGTATCAGGTGCAGGGTAACTATGGCTACACCTTC
d_gene: -; j_gene: TRBJ1-1; abundance: -; v_gene: TRBV6-4; CDR3aa: CASRITGWADTEAFF; CDR3nt: TGTGCCAGCAGAATAACAGGGTGGGCGGACACTGAAGCTTTCTTT
d_gene: TRBD1; j_gene: TRBJ2-7; abundance: -; v_gene: TRBV10-1; CDR3aa: CASPMRGTGPYEQYF; CDR3nt: TGCGCCAGCCCGATGAGGGGGACAGGTCCCTACGAGCAGTACTTC
d_gene: -; j_gene: TRBJ2-5; abundance: -; v_gene: TRBV5-4; CDR3aa: CASSVLRGAPQETQYF; CDR3nt: TGTGCCAGCAGCGTCCTCCGCGGGGCGCCCCAAGAGACCCAGTACTTC
d_gene: TRBD2; j_gene: TRBJ2-7; abundance: -; v_gene: TRBV6-6; CDR3aa: CASRPGTKSYEQYF; CDR3nt: TGTGCCAGCAGACCAGGGACTAAGTCTTACGAGCAGTACTTC
d_gene: TRBD1; j_gene: TRBJ1-2; abundance: -; v_gene: TRBV4-2; CDR3aa: CASSEAGTGAYGYTF; CDR3nt: TGTGCCAGCAGCGAAGCCGGGACAGGGGCTTATGGCTACACCTTC
d_gene: -; j_gene: TRBJ2-2; abundance: -; v_gene: TRBV2; CDR3aa: CASRQTDRNTGELFF; CDR3nt: TGTGCCAGCAGGCAAACCGACAGGAACACCGGGGAGCTGTTTTTT
d_gene: TRBD2; j_gene: TRBJ2-1; abundance: -; v_gene: TRBV6-1; CDR3aa: CASRSGRVNEQFF; CDR3nt: TGTGCCAGCAGGAGCGGGAGGGTCAATGAGCAGTTCTTC
d_gene: -; j_gene: TRBJ1-3; abundance: -; v_gene: TRBV7-8; CDR3aa: CASSLPPITQSPGNTIYF; CDR3nt: TGTGCCAGCAGCCTCCCCCCCATTACTCAAAGCCCTGGAAACACCATATATTTT
d_gene: -; j_gene: TRBJ1-6; abundance: -; v_gene: TRBV2; CDR3aa: CASRDSSYNSPLHF; CDR3nt: TGTGCCAGCAGGGACAGCTCCTATAATTCACCCCTCCACTTT
d_gene: TRBD2; j_gene: TRBJ2-5; abundance: once; v_gene: TRBV5-1; CDR3aa: CASQEGTSGGTQYF; CDR3nt: TGCGCCAGCCAAGAGGGGACTAGCGGGGGGACCCAGTACTTC
d_gene: TRBD2; j_gene: TRBJ2-7; abundance: -; v_gene: TRBV6-5; CDR3aa: CASSYSIGGSSYEQYF; CDR3nt: TGTGCCAGCAGTTACTCGATAGGCGGGAGCTCCTACGAGCAGTACTTC
d_gene: TRBD1; j_gene: TRBJ2-4; abundance: -; v_gene: TRBV27; CDR3aa: CASSLRGQNIQYF; CDR3nt: TGTGCCAGCAGTCTCAGGGGGCAAAACATTCAGTACTTC
d_gene: TRBD1; j_gene: TRBJ1-1; abundance: -; v_gene: TRBV5-1; CDR3aa: CASSPRQGHTEAFF; CDR3nt: TGCGCCAGCAGCCCCCGACAGGGCCACACTGAAGCTTTCTTT
d_gene: TRBD2; j_gene: TRBJ2-1; abundance: -; v_gene: TRBV7-9; CDR3aa: CASSIGTSGGNEQFF; CDR3nt: TGTGCCAGCAGCATCGGGACTAGCGGGGGCAATGAGCAGTTCTTC
d_gene: TRBD1; j_gene: TRBJ1-2; abundance: -; v_gene: TRBV27; CDR3aa: CASSFNRQGSNGYTF; CDR3nt: TGTGCCAGCAGTTTCAACCGACAGGGGTCGAATGGCTACACCTTC
d_gene: -; j_gene: TRBJ1-2; abundance: -; v_gene: TRBV10-3; CDR3aa: CAIYGWGPKGTKGYGYTF; CDR3nt: TGTGCCATCTACGGGTGGGGGCCTAAGGGGACCAAGGGCTATGGCTACACCTTC
d_gene: TRBD2; j_gene: TRBJ2-1; abundance: -; v_gene: TRBV19; CDR3aa: CASSSSGRLSYNEQFF; CDR3nt: TGTGCCAGTAGTTCTAGCGGGAGACTCTCCTACAATGAGCAGTTCTTC
d_gene: TRBD2; j_gene: TRBJ2-1; abundance: few; v_gene: TRBV4-2; CDR3aa: CASSLSRDYRDEQFF; CDR3nt: TGTGCCAGCAGCCTGAGCCGGGACTATAGGGATGAGCAGTTCTTC
d_gene: -; j_gene: TRBJ2-7; abundance: -; v_gene: TRBV19; CDR3aa: CASRPGSSYEQYF; CDR3nt: TGTGCCAGTAGGCCCGGGAGCTCCTACGAGCAGTACTTC
d_gene: -; j_gene: TRBJ1-3; abundance: few; v_gene: TRBV2; CDR3aa: CASSEWSRGSSGNTIYF; CDR3nt: TGTGCCAGCAGTGAATGGTCGCGGGGATCCTCTGGAAACACCATATATTTT
d_gene: TRBD1; j_gene: TRBJ1-5; abundance: -; v_gene: TRBV2; CDR3aa: CASRPQGKKLIVDQPQHF; CDR3nt: TGTGCCAGCAGGCCACAGGGGAAAAAGCTAATAGTGGATCAGCCCCAGCATTTT
d_gene: TRBD1; j_gene: TRBJ2-5; abundance: -; v_gene: TRBV2; CDR3aa: CASTTDRAVQETQYF; CDR3nt: TGTGCCAGCACTACAGACAGGGCCGTCCAAGAGACCCAGTACTTC
d_gene: TRBD1; j_gene: TRBJ2-7; abundance: -; v_gene: TRBV2; CDR3aa: CASNVAGQGSSEQYF; CDR3nt: TGTGCCAGCAATGTAGCAGGACAGGGGTCCAGCGAGCAGTACTTC
d_gene: -; j_gene: TRBJ1-2; abundance: -; v_gene: TRBV6-5; CDR3aa: CASSRRQAYGYTF; CDR3nt: TGTGCCAGCTCGAGGAGACAGGCTTATGGCTACACCTTC
d_gene: -; j_gene: TRBJ1-4; abundance: -; v_gene: TRBV19; CDR3aa: CASTSGVKLFF; CDR3nt: TGTGCCAGTACCTCGGGTGTGAAACTGTTTTTT
d_gene: -; j_gene: TRBJ2-7; abundance: -; v_gene: TRBV6-1; CDR3aa: CASRETGHPYEQYF; CDR3nt: TGTGCCAGCAGAGAAACGGGACACCCCTACGAGCAGTACTTC
d_gene: TRBD1; j_gene: TRBJ2-5; abundance: -; v_gene: TRBV10-3; CDR3aa: CAISENRGPQETQYF; CDR3nt: TGTGCCATCAGTGAGAACAGGGGGCCCCAAGAGACCCAGTACTTC
d_gene: -; j_gene: TRBJ2-1; abundance: few; v_gene: TRBV6-6; CDR3aa: CASSFFRTAANEQFF; CDR3nt: TGTGCCAGCAGCTTCTTTCGGACAGCGGCCAATGAGCAGTTCTTC
d_gene: TRBD1; j_gene: TRBJ1-1; abundance: -; v_gene: TRBV19; CDR3aa: CASRKDRGNTEAFF; CDR3nt: TGTGCCAGTAGGAAAGACAGGGGGAACACTGAAGCTTTCTTT
d_gene: TRBD2; j_gene: TRBJ2-1; abundance: -; v_gene: TRBV4-1; CDR3aa: CASSQPLAGAYEQFF; CDR3nt: TGCGCCAGCAGCCAACCCCTAGCGGGAGCGTATGAGCAGTTCTTC
d_gene: -; j_gene: TRBJ2-1; abundance: -; v_gene: TRBV6-1; CDR3aa: CASSVRGYNEQFF; CDR3nt: TGTGCCAGCAGTGTTCGAGGCTACAATGAGCAGTTCTTC
d_gene: TRBD2; j_gene: TRBJ2-1; abundance: -; v_gene: TRBV2; CDR3aa: CASRPGLAGGNEQFF; CDR3nt: TGTGCCAGCCGACCGGGACTAGCGGGAGGGAATGAGCAGTTCTTC
d_gene: -; j_gene: TRBJ1-1; abundance: once; v_gene: TRBV5-6; CDR3aa: CASSGRRGNTEAFF; CDR3nt: TGTGCCAGCAGCGGCCGAAGGGGGAACACTGAAGCTTTCTTT
d_gene: -; j_gene: TRBJ2-2; abundance: -; v_gene: TRBV28; CDR3aa: CASRQGGTGELFF; CDR3nt: TGTGCCAGCAGACAGGGAGGGACCGGGGAGCTGTTTTTT
d_gene: TRBD2; j_gene: TRBJ2-2; abundance: -; v_gene: TRBV27; CDR3aa: CASSLFGGRNTGELFF; CDR3nt: TGTGCCAGCAGTTTATTTGGCGGGAGGAACACCGGGGAGCTGTTTTTT
d_gene: TRBD1; j_gene: TRBJ2-5; abundance: -; v_gene: TRBV6-5; CDR3aa: CASSSTRGPETQYF; CDR3nt: TGTGCCAGCAGTTCTACCAGGGGGCCAGAGACCCAGTACTTC
d_gene: -; j_gene: TRBJ1-2; abundance: -; v_gene: TRBV20-1; CDR3aa: CSAPQGGGYTF; CDR3nt: TGCAGTGCTCCCCAGGGAGGTGGCTACACCTTC
d_gene: -; j_gene: TRBJ2-7; abundance: -; v_gene: TRBV5-4; CDR3aa: CASSLEANVNSYEQYF; CDR3nt: TGTGCCAGCAGCTTGGAAGCAAACGTCAACTCCTACGAGCAGTACTTC
d_gene: -; j_gene: TRBJ2-1; abundance: -; v_gene: TRBV2; CDR3aa: CASSGGLYNEQFF; CDR3nt: TGTGCCAGCAGTGGTGGACTCTACAATGAGCAGTTCTTC